This T cell receptor beta chain comes out of a study of blood T cell repertoires in COVID-19. Study context: Specimens from acute and convalescent COVID-19 originated in the United States, Italy and Spain. Nucleic acid was either cDNA or gDNA, and it came from T cells, B-cell-depleted T cells, or PBMCs.

The sample holds one count of this clone. The CDR3 covers 15 residues. V was cut by 0 bases and J by 6 bases, with 11 bases left in between. Looked up from germline, CDR1 is SGHAT and CDR2 is FQNNGV. Per the original methods: Cell counts per sample came from amplifying reference gene primers. The table came from immunoSEQ multiplex PCR; TCRdb's copy has only in-frame clones and leaves some out. V and J calls and clone size are copied from that table; D and trimming were computed from the DNA. This sample has roughly 65,000 clones, with roughly 80% found just once. Sequencing was performed on peripheral blood. V usage is TRBV11-2 and J usage is TRBJ2-2, with D perhaps matching TRBD1 (6 bases). The receptor comes from a human donor in a cohort sampled during active COVID-19. The CDR3 here is CASSLDGHRAGELFF. CDR3 coding DNA: TGTGCCAGCAGCTTAGATGGACACAGGGCCGGGGAGCTGTTTTTT.